A single sample gave rise to the 5 T cell receptor beta chains below, sequenced in a study of cytomegalovirus exposure and HLA in healthy donors (dated by TCRdb to between 2016 and 2019). The library was prepared using the immunoSEQ multiplex PCR assay. For the multiplex PCR, a mixture combining 60 forward primers for TCR Vbeta segments and 13 reverse primers for TCR Jbeta segments was used. TCRdb provides this immuneACCESS table in a form limited to in-frame rearrangements. Some clones are lacking; in checked studies, under half of them reflect an unresolved V gene, and why the rest are absent is not known. The table for this sample lists about 130,000 clones; 79% of them were counted only once. More than 1.5% of the sample goes to the ten largest clones. The sample was PBMCs. The receptors come from a man younger than 35 in good health and CMV-seronegative.

This clone was seen more than once but under ten times. The CDR3 is CASSLRGGSGNTIYF. CDR3 DNA sequence: TGTGCCAGCAGCTTACGGGGGGGCTCTGGAAACACCATATATTTT. V and J are TRBV11-3 and TRBJ1-3; D possibly corresponds to TRBD1 (5 bases). V was shortened by 2 bases and J by 0 bases, with 8 bases between the two germline ends. CDR3 length equals 15 residues. CDR1 and CDR2 from the germline V gene are SGHNT and YENEEA.

This clone was seen a handful of times. This chain links TRBV6-5 with TRBJ1-2, with D uncertain. The CDR3 sequence is 13 residues long. V shed 2 bases and J shed 4 bases, with 8 bases lying between them. Germline V lookup: CDR1 MNHEY, CDR2 SVGAGI. The chain's CDR3 is CASSYDISYGYTF. The CDR3 nucleotides read TGTGCCAGCAGTTACGACATTTCCTATGGCTACACCTTC.

The V and J genes are TRBV6-5 and TRBJ2-7, with D possibly matching TRBD2 (5 bases). The germline V gene has CDR1 MNHEY and CDR2 SVGAGI. V lost 2 bases, J lost 6 bases, and 11 bases lay in between. This CDR3 has 13 amino acids. CDR3 sequence: CASSYSAGGEQYF. In DNA, the CDR3 is TGTGCCAGCAGTTACAGTGCGGGTGGCGAGCAGTACTTC.

V is TRBV7-2 and J is TRBJ1-2; TRBD1 matches 10 bases. The CDR3 consists of 16 residues. The J segment lost 1 base and the V segment lost 3 bases, leaving 5 bases of the junction unmatched. The germline gives CDR1 SGHTA, CDR2 FQGNSA. The CDR3 region is CASSFRTGGGNYGYTF. The DNA for the CDR3 is TGTGCCAGCAGCTTCCGGACAGGGGGGGGTAACTATGGCTACACCTTC.

The chain uses TRBV4-2 and TRBJ2-1; 11 bases map to TRBD2. The J segment lost 6 bases and the V segment lost 4 bases, leaving 5 bases of the junction unmatched. CDR3 length: 15 residues. Germline loops: CDR1 LGHNA, CDR2 YNFKEQ. The CDR3 coding sequence is TGTGCCAGCAGCCGAACTAGCGGGAGTATCAATGAGCAGTTCTTC. It translates to CASSRTSGSINEQFF.